This T cell receptor (beta chain) derives from a study of OX40 agonist ivuxolimab in advanced cancers. Study details: Three partial responders included one hepatocellular carcinoma patient and two cutaneous melanoma patients.

CDR3 size: 15 residues. The V and J ends lost 5 bases and 8 bases respectively, with 21 bases between them. Germline CDR1 SGHDN, CDR2 FVKESK. Study findings and constraints: Among the least clonally expanded were partial responders at 0.1-3.0 mg/kg. Compared with CD4+, CD8+ T cells on average had more expanded clones. Circulating CD4+ and CD8+ T cells showed clonal expansion by week 6 at 0.1 to 3.0 mg/kg.

In the case of this clone: The target antigen is unknown.

The data were produced by immunoSEQ multiplex PCR, yet TCRdb's version contains in-frame clones alone and is incomplete. The sample shows around 80,000 clones, around 90% of them seen only once. The TCR was taken from an adult with an advanced solid tumor such as melanoma, head and neck, liver or kidney cancer. The specimen was CD4+ or CD8+ T cells sorted from blood, collected in a trial of the OX40 agonist ivuxolimab. The J gene is TRBJ1-2, the V gene TRBV14, with D possibly matching TRBD1 (6 bases). The CDR3 region is CASSLAPGGLYGYTF. The CDR3 bases are TGTGCCAGCAGCTTAGCCCCTGGGGGCCTATACGGCTACACCTTC. The full variable domain, its missing parts supplied by reference TRBV14 and TRBJ1-2, is EAGVTQFPSHSVIEKGQTVTLRCDPISGHDNLYWYRRVMGKEIKFLLHFVKESKQDESGMPNNRFLAERTGGTYSTLKVQPAELEDSGVYFCASSLAPGGLYGYTFGSGTRLTVV.